This T cell receptor beta chain was documented in a study of graft-versus-host responses after intestinal transplantation. At the level of the study: Multivisceral, liver-intestinal, or isolated intestinal transplants were received by the recipients. Recipients were all induced with anti-thymocyte globulin, then given tacrolimus and steroids for 2 to 4 years. Broader study findings: HvG clone declines early post-transplant were associated with peak circulating GvH levels.

The table lists this clone with a count of one. Germline V gene sequence: CDR1 SGHVS, CDR2 FNYEAQ. Trimming removed 5 bases at V and 5 bases at J, with 11 bases between. CDR3 length: 13 amino acids. Irradiated, violet-dye-labeled stimulators (roughly 200,000) were plated alongside roughly 200,000 CFSE-labeled responders. Libraries were prepared by immunoSEQ multiplex PCR; TCRdb keeps only in-frame clonotypes and omits some of them. The sample comprises 6,000 to 9,000 clones, about 28% of which are singletons, and about 6% rests with the top ten. The TCR was taken from a human patient who was an organ donor for intestinal transplantation. Sample: alloreactive CD8+ T cells from a mixed lymphocyte reaction culture, taken before transplantation. Subset specified: CFSE-low proliferating T cells sorted from roughly six-day pre-transplant mixed lymphocyte reaction (GvH or HvG direction). The chain joins TRBV7-6 to TRBJ2-3; D call uncertain. The chain's CDR3 is CASSPDILDTQYF. CDR3 nucleotide sequence: TGTGCCAGCAGCCCAGACATTCTAGATACGCAGTATTTT.